This T cell receptor beta chain was profiled in a study of CD8 T cells in Susac syndrome. This clonotype was recorded once. Its target is not known. Study results and limitations: The CD4+ T cell repertoires that were profiled in Susac syndrome showed no clonal expansion.

This CDR3 has 18 amino acids. Trimming took off 4 bases at V and 0 bases at J, with 17 bases between the two ends. Germline CDR1 reads SGHRS; CDR2 reads YFSETQ. Random hexamers served to reverse transcribe roughly 0.45 to 1 ug RNA. The method of amplification for TCR beta CDR3 was immunoSEQ multiplex PCR, covering 54 Vbeta and 13 Jbeta. A single record per CDR3 protein comes from TCRdb applying MiXCR to the immunoSEQ multiplex PCR reads. The sample has 110,000 to 150,000 distinct CDR3 sequences, roughly 95% seen once; the top ten hold 0.065% to 0.1%. In blood CD8+ and CD4+ T cells, TCR beta underwent sequencing.

The source is a human donor with Susac syndrome. V gene TRBV5-1 combines with J gene TRBJ2-6; D is unresolved. Sequenced input: CD4+ T cells from PBMCs. CDR3 amino acids: CASSPPVEISSGANVLTF. The DNA of the CDR3 is TGCGCCAGCAGCCCACCGGTGGAGATTAGCTCTGGGGCCAACGTCCTGACTTTC. Full variable domain (outside the CDR3, taken from reference TRBV5-1 and TRBJ2-6): KAGVTQTPRYLIKTRGQQVTLSCSPISGHRSVSWYQQTPGQGLQFLFEYFSETQRNKGNFPGRFSGRQFSNSRSEMNVSTLELGDSALYLCASSPPVEISSGANVLTFGAGSRLTVL.